This TCR beta chain came from a study of cytomegalovirus exposure and HLA in healthy donors. This clone occurred a few times. Its target is unknown. The CDR3 loop spans 14 amino acids. V lost 5 bases, J lost 4 bases, and 14 bases lay in between. Germline V CDR1 and CDR2: SGHTA, FQGNSA. Findings and limits, study-wide: In most subjects, TCR beta sequences reportedly gave accurate predictions of HLA-A and HLA-B alleles. Three chains linked to CMV were shown in vitro to be specific for CMV antigens. Later analysis demonstrated an association between a missense DCLRE1C variant and TCR beta V- and J-gene trimming.

This PCR relied on a set of 60 Vbeta primers and 13 Jbeta primers. The method was immunoSEQ multiplex PCR; TCRdb's version includes in-frame clones alone and lacks a portion of them. This table holds around 200,000 clones, approximately 70% found once. The material sequenced was PBMCs. The V call is TRBV7-2, the J call TRBJ1-2; D call uncertain. The clonotype was recovered from a man aged 35 to 55 in good health and CMV-seropositive. The chain's CDR3 is CASSPAGDFYGYTF. In nucleotides, the CDR3 is TGTGCCAGCAGCCCCGCGGGAGACTTCTATGGCTACACCTTC.